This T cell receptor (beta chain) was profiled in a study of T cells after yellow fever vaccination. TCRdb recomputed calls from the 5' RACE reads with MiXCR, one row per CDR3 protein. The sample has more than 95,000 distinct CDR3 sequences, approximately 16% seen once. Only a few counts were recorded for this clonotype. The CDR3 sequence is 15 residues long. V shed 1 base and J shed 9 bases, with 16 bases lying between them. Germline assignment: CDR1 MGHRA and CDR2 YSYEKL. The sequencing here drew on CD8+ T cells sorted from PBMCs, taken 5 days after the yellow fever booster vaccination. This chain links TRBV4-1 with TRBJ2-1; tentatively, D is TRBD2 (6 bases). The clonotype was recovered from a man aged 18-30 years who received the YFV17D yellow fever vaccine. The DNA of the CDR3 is TGCGCCAGCAGCCAAGCTCAGTGGGGGGTCGGTGAGCAGTTCTTC. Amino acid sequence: CASSQAQWGVGEQFF.